The rows below give T cell receptor beta chains drawn from one sample of a study of T cells after yellow fever vaccination. TCRdb re-analysed the 5' RACE reads in MiXCR, keeping a single row per CDR3 protein. The sample holds 610,000 or so distinct CDR3 sequences, 9% to 15% seen once. Sequenced material: PBMCs, taken on the day of the yellow fever booster vaccination. These receptors were obtained from a man aged 25-45 years who received the YFV17D yellow fever vaccine. The CDR3 runs from the conserved cysteine through the conserved F or W. Each record gives: J gene, V gene, D gene, clone size, CDR3 DNA, CDR3 protein. The D gene is left open where the match is weak. Clone size is given for some rows only: seen once, a few or many times, or a class if the clone is expanded.

TRBJ1-5 TRBV6-2/TRBV6-3 . . TGTGCCAGCAGACCCCAGGGGACCCGTCAGCCCCAGCATTTT CASRPQGTRQPQHF
TRBJ1-1 TRBV4-1 . few TGCGCCAGCAGCCAAGAAGAAATGAACACTGAAGCTTTCTTT CASSQEEMNTEAFF
TRBJ1-5 TRBV12-3/TRBV12-4 . few TGTGCCAGCAGAAAGGGACGGTTCAATCAGCCCCAGCATTTT CASRKGRFNQPQHF
TRBJ2-6 TRBV5-5 . many TGTGCCAGCAGAACCGGGACGGTCAGCTCTGGGGCCAACGTCCTGACTTTC CASRTGTVSSGANVLTF
TRBJ2-5 TRBV29-1 TRBD1 . TGCAGCGTTCAAGACAGGGAGAAGACCCAGTACTTC CSVQDREKTQYF
TRBJ2-1 TRBV11-3 . many TGTGCCAGCAGCTTAGGGGGCCCATACAATGAGCAGTTCTTC CASSLGGPYNEQFF
TRBJ2-3 TRBV7-2 . few TGTGCCAGCAGTCTTCGGGATCGCCCGGTAGATACGCAGTATTTT CASSLRDRPVDTQYF
TRBJ1-4 TRBV5-1 . many TGCGCCAGCAGCTTGGAGCGGGGTGTCGCTCAAAAGCTGTTTTTT CASSLERGVAQKLFF
TRBJ2-3 TRBV20-1 TRBD2 . TGCAGTCCCCGGACTAGCGGGCAACCTGATACGCAGTATTTT CSPRTSGQPDTQYF
TRBJ2-1 TRBV3-1 TRBD2 . TGTGCCAGCAGCCCCGGGACTAGCGGGGTCAATGAGCAGTTCTTC CASSPGTSGVNEQFF
TRBJ1-2 TRBV5-1 . . TGCGCCAGCAGCTTGGCCGAGCTTGAGGGAGATGGCTACACCTTC CASSLAELEGDGYTF
TRBJ2-2 TRBV5-5 . . TGTGCCAGCAGCCTCCGGACTGCGGGGGAGCTGTTTTTT CASSLRTAGELFF
TRBJ2-2 TRBV30 . . TGTGCCTGGTCGGAGGGAGGGGAGCTGTTTTTT CAWSEGGELFF
TRBJ2-6 TRBV5-1 TRBD2 few TGCGCCAGCAGCTTGTTGTCCGGCGGGAGCGGGTCTGGGGCCAACGTCCTGACTTTC CASSLLSGGSGSGANVLTF
TRBJ1-6 TRBV7-3 . few TGTGCCAGCAGCAGGAGACAGGATTCACCCCTCCACTTT CASSRRQDSPLHF
TRBJ2-5 TRBV6-1 TRBD2 few TGTGCCAGCAGTGCCGGGACTAAGCGAGTTCTCCAAGAGACCCAGTACTTC CASSAGTKRVLQETQYF
TRBJ2-7 TRBV7-8 . few TGTGCCAGCAGCGGGGTGCCCCGCGAGCAGTACTTC CASSGVPREQYF
TRBJ2-5 TRBV7-2 . few TGTGCCAGCACCCCTTGGGGGCGCGGGAGCGAGACCCAGTACTTC CASTPWGRGSETQYF
TRBJ2-7 TRBV7-2 TRBD1 many TGTGCCAGCAGCGGGACAGGGGCCTACGAGCAGTACTTC CASSGTGAYEQYF
TRBJ2-7 TRBV20-1 . . TGCAGTCTTCGGGGTAGCGGAGGCGTCGAGCAGTACTTC CSLRGSGGVEQYF
TRBJ2-1 TRBV7-2 . . TGTGCCAGCAGCTCCCGAAGCTCCTACAATGAGCAGTTCTTC CASSSRSSYNEQFF
TRBJ2-5 TRBV29-1 . many TGCAGCGTTCAAGGGGGGCACAAAGAGACCCAGTACTTC CSVQGGHKETQYF
TRBJ2-7 TRBV19 TRBD2 . TGTGCCAGTAGAAACAGAGGAGCGGGAGATCAGCAGTACTTC CASRNRGAGDQQYF
TRBJ2-1 TRBV29-1 TRBD2 few TGCAGCGTAAATCCGGGACTAGGACGCAATGAGCAGTTCTTC CSVNPGLGRNEQFF
TRBJ1-5 TRBV12-5 . few TGTGCTAGTGGTTTTCGCTTGACAGTAGTATGGCAGCCCCAGCATTTT CASGFRLTVVWQPQHF
TRBJ1-5 TRBV29-1 . . TGCAGCGTTGGTGACGGATATAGCAATCAGCCCCAGCATTTT CSVGDGYSNQPQHF
TRBJ2-1 TRBV7-3 . few TGTGCCAGCAGCCCGCTGGGGGGCCGAAGCTCCTACAATGAGCAGTTCTTC CASSPLGGRSSYNEQFF
TRBJ2-1 TRBV29-1 TRBD2 few TGCAGCGTTGAAGATCGGGGGGATGAGCAGTTCTTC CSVEDRGDEQFF
TRBJ2-1 TRBV5-1 . . TGCGCCAGCAGCAGATTTCGCGGGTCTACAGGGAATGAGCAGTTCTTC CASSRFRGSTGNEQFF
TRBJ1-4 TRBV7-9 TRBD1 few TGTGCCAGCAGCTTAACCTCTCATACAGGGGGCGCGGAAAAACTGTTTTTT CASSLTSHTGGAEKLFF
TRBJ2-3 TRBV11-2 TRBD2 . TGTGCCAGCAGCTTAGGTGCTAGCGGGAGGGCCACTAGCACAGATACGCAGTATTTT CASSLGASGRATSTDTQYF
TRBJ2-4 TRBV21-1 . few TGTGCCAGCAGCGGTCGACGACAGGTCCTAGCCAAAAACATTCAGTACTTC CASSGRRQVLAKNIQYF
TRBJ2-1 TRBV18 TRBD1 . TGTGCCAGCTCACCGAGGACAGGTCTTTTTTACAATGAGCAGTTCTTC CASSPRTGLFYNEQFF
TRBJ2-1 TRBV9 TRBD2 few TGTGCCAGCAGCGTAGGAATCGGGGGGACTATAAATGAGCAGTTCTTC CASSVGIGGTINEQFF
TRBJ2-2 TRBV19 . few TGTGCCAGTAGTATAGGGTTCAGGGGTACCGGGGAGCTGTTTTTT CASSIGFRGTGELFF
TRBJ2-1 TRBV20-1 TRBD2 few TGCAGTGCTAGAATAGCGGGAGGCAATGAGCAGTTCTTC CSARIAGGNEQFF
TRBJ2-1 TRBV2 TRBD2 . TGTGCCAGCAGTGCCGGGACTAGCCTTCTCCATGAGCAGTTCTTC CASSAGTSLLHEQFF
TRBJ1-2 TRBV4-3 TRBD1 many TGCGCCAGCAGCCCAGGGGGCGGTGTCTTGTACACCTTC CASSPGGGVLYTF
TRBJ1-1 TRBV19 . . TGTGCCAAGAGGGGAAACACTGAAGCTTTCTTT CAKRGNTEAFF
TRBJ2-1 TRBV20-1 . . TGCAGTGCGCCAGGGAGCGTTACCCATGGGGAGCAGTTCTTC CSAPGSVTHGEQFF
TRBJ2-3 TRBV9 TRBD2 few TGTGCCAGCAGCGTATGGGGACTAGCGGGAGCAGCCGATACGCAGTATTTT CASSVWGLAGAADTQYF